These T cell receptor beta chains were read from a single sample in a study of blood T cell repertoires in COVID-19. The repertoire was sequenced with immunoSEQ multiplex PCR; TCRdb's copy has only in-frame clones and lacks some. The data hold 250,000 to 300,000 clones, with roughly 88% observed a single time. Source material: PBMCs or T cells enriched from blood (not recorded which). The receptors originated from a woman aged 25 to 39 who had recovered from COVID-19. The CDR3 runs from the conserved cysteine through the conserved F or W. The D gene is left open where the match is weak. For some rows the clone size is stated as once, few or many, or as a class when expanded; others skip it.

clone_size j_call d_call v_call cdr3_nt cdr3_aa
. TRBJ1-1 TRBD1 TRBV5-1 TGCGCCAGCAGCTTTCAGGGGGGGAACACTGAAGCTTTCTTT CASSFQGGNTEAFF
once TRBJ2-7 . TRBV6-2/TRBV6-3 TGTGCCAGCAGTTACTCGATCAGGGGATACTACGAGCAGTACTTC CASSYSIRGYYEQYF
. TRBJ1-5 TRBD1 TRBV7-3 TGTGCCAGCAGCTCGCGGGACAGGGCGACAAATAGCAATCAGCCCCAGCATTTT CASSSRDRATNSNQPQHF
. TRBJ1-1 TRBD1 TRBV6-5 TGTGCCAGCACGAAGACAGGGGGAAACACTGAAGCTTTCTTT CASTKTGGNTEAFF
. TRBJ1-6 TRBD1 TRBV11-1 TGTGCCAGCAGCTTAGTGTGGACAGGGAATTCACCCCTCCACTTT CASSLVWTGNSPLHF
. TRBJ2-2 . TRBV4-1 TGCGCCAGCAGCCACTCCGGGGAGCTGTTTTTT CASSHSGELFF
once TRBJ1-5 . TRBV27 TGTGCCAGCAGTCCGCGGGGGAGACAGCCCCAGCATTTT CASSPRGRQPQHF
. TRBJ1-6 . TRBV19 TGTGCCAGTACCACATACCTAGGGGATTCACCCCTCCACTTT CASTTYLGDSPLHF
. TRBJ1-5 . TRBV3-1/TRBV3-2 TGTGCCAGCAGCCCCACGGGGGGCAATCAGCCCCAGCATTTT CASSPTGGNQPQHF
. TRBJ1-1 . TRBV14 TGTGCCAGCAGCCTAACAGGGAGGGGGAAGAACACTGAAGCTTTCTTT CASSLTGRGKNTEAFF
. TRBJ1-5 TRBD1 TRBV12-3/TRBV12-4 TGTGCCAGCAGCGGGACAGGGGCTCAGCCCCAGCATTTT CASSGTGAQPQHF
. TRBJ2-1 TRBD2 TRBV2 TGTGCCGGTTCTAGCGGGAGGGCCGAGTACAATGAGCAGTTCTTC CAGSSGRAEYNEQFF
. TRBJ2-2 TRBD1 TRBV27 TGTGCCAGCAGACAACAGGGGCCCCAGGAGCTGTTTTTT CASRQQGPQELFF
. TRBJ2-5 . TRBV28 TGTGCCAGCAGTTTGGGGGGACCGAGTAGGGAGACCCAGTACTTC CASSLGGPSRETQYF
. TRBJ2-7 TRBD1 TRBV6-5 TGTGCCAGCAGTAGGGAAAGGGACAGGTTCTTC CASSRERDRFF
. TRBJ2-3 . TRBV5-1 TGCGCCAGCAGCTTGCGGGGATTGGGCACAGATACGCAGTATTTT CASSLRGLGTDTQYF
. TRBJ1-6 . TRBV18 TGTGCCAGCTCATCGAAGACCGGGACCTATAATTCACCCCTCCACTTT CASSSKTGTYNSPLHF
. TRBJ2-1 . TRBV5-1 TGCGCCAGCAGCTTGGGGGCAGAGCAGTTCTTC CASSLGAEQFF
once TRBJ2-5 TRBD1 TRBV18 TGTGCCAGCTCACCCCTAGGACAGGGGGCGTACCAAGAGACCCAGTACTTC CASSPLGQGAYQETQYF
. TRBJ1-2 TRBD1 TRBV7-3 TGTGCCAGCAGCGCGTCACAGGGGTATGGCTACACCTTC CASSASQGYGYTF
. TRBJ2-7 TRBD2 TRBV6-2/TRBV6-3 TGTGCCAGCAGTTACTCTGCGGGGGGGGGAGCCTACGAGCAGTACTTC CASSYSAGGGAYEQYF
. TRBJ2-1 TRBD1 TRBV4-1 TGCGCCAGCAGCCAAGATTTCTATGGAGGGACAGGGTCCCATGAGCAGTTCTTC CASSQDFYGGTGSHEQFF
. TRBJ2-3 TRBD2 TRBV3-1/TRBV3-2 TGTGCCAGCAGCCCTATAGGACTAGCGGGAGGCATAGATACGCAGTATTTT CASSPIGLAGGIDTQYF
. TRBJ2-7 TRBD2 TRBV7-2 TGTGCCAGCAGCACACCGGGACTAGCGGGTTCCTACGAGCAGTACTTC CASSTPGLAGSYEQYF
. TRBJ2-1 . TRBV5-5 TGTGCCAGCAGCTTGGCCGGTGGCTACGGGAATGAGCAGTTCTTC CASSLAGGYGNEQFF
. TRBJ2-1 TRBD2 TRBV4-2 TGTGCCAGCAACTATGGTACTAGCGGGAGTAATGAGCAGTTCTTC CASNYGTSGSNEQFF
few TRBJ2-1 TRBD2 TRBV11-3 TGTGCCAGCAGCTTTGAGACTAGCGGTAGGCTGGGTGAGCAGTTCTTC CASSFETSGRLGEQFF
. TRBJ2-3 . TRBV12-3/TRBV12-4 TGTGCCAGCAGTTTACTAGATACGCAGTATTTT CASSLLDTQYF
. TRBJ1-4 . TRBV4-3 TGCGCCAGCAGCCAAGGGAAGGGGTCTAATGAAAAACTGTTTTTT CASSQGKGSNEKLFF
few TRBJ1-4 TRBD1 TRBV5-4 TGTGCCAGCAGCCCTGGACAGGGTGCCCCAAATGAAAAACTGTTTTTT CASSPGQGAPNEKLFF
. TRBJ2-1 TRBD2 TRBV24-1 TGTGCCACCAGTGACCCACTGACTGCGGGAGCTGATGAGCAGTTCTTC CATSDPLTAGADEQFF
. TRBJ1-4 TRBD1 TRBV4-1 TGCGCCAGCAGATTGACAGGGAACGAAAAACTGTTTTTT CASRLTGNEKLFF
. TRBJ1-6 TRBD1 TRBV27 TGTGCCAGCAGCCCCACAGGGGCCTATAATTCACCCCTCCACTTT CASSPTGAYNSPLHF
. TRBJ2-7 . TRBV28 TGTGCCAGCAGTTTAGGGGCAGGCTCCATCTACGAGCAGTACTTC CASSLGAGSIYEQYF
. TRBJ2-1 . TRBV5-1 TGCGCCAGCAGCAGAGGAGTTATTGGTGAGCAGTTCTTC CASSRGVIGEQFF
. TRBJ2-2 . TRBV3-1/TRBV3-2 TGTGCCAGCAGCCAAGCCCATCAGAAGATCGACACCGGGGAGCTGTTTTTT CASSQAHQKIDTGELFF
few TRBJ1-2 TRBD1 TRBV24-1 TGTGCCACCAGTAGTCCCGGGACAGAGAACTATGGCTACACCTTC CATSSPGTENYGYTF
. TRBJ1-5 . TRBV10-3 TGTGCCATCAGTGAACTCGACAGGTCTCAAGGTCAGCCCCAGCATTTT CAISELDRSQGQPQHF
few TRBJ2-7 . TRBV2 TGTGCCAGCGAGACTTCCTACGAGCAGTACTTC CASETSYEQYF
. TRBJ1-6 . TRBV9 TGTGCCAGCAGCGTAACAGATTTTAATTCACCCCTCCACTTT CASSVTDFNSPLHF
. TRBJ1-5 . TRBV19 TGTGCCAGTAGTATTACGGCAGGGATTGACAGCAATCAGCCCCAGCATTTT CASSITAGIDSNQPQHF
. TRBJ1-1 TRBD1 TRBV19 TGTGCCAGTACCACAGGGGGGGCGGACACTGAAGCTTTCTTT CASTTGGADTEAFF
. TRBJ1-5 TRBD1 TRBV29-1 TGCAGCGTTGGAGGGACAGGGGATCAGCCCCAGCATTTT CSVGGTGDQPQHF
. TRBJ2-5 TRBD2 TRBV5-6 TGTGCCAGCAGCAACCCTCTGCGGGAGGGCCTGGGGGAGACCCAGTACTTC CASSNPLREGLGETQYF